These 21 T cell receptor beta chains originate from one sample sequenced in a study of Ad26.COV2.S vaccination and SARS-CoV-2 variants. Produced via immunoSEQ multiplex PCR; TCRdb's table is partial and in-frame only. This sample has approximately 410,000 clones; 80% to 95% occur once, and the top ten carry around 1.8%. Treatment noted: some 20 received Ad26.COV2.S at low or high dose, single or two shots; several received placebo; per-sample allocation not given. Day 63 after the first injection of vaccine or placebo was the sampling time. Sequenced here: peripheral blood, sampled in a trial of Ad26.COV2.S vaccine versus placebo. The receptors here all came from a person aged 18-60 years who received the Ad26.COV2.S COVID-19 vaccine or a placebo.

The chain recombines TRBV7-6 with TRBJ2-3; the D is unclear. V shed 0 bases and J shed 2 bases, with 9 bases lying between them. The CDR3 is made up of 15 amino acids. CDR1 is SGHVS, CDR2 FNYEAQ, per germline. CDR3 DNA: TGTGCCAGCAGCTTAGCTTCAGGATACACAGATACGCAGTATTTT. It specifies CASSLASGYTDTQYF.

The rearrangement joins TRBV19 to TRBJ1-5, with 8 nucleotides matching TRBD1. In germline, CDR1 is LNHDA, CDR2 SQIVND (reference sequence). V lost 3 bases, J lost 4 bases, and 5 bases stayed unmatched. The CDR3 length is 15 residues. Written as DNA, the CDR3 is TGTGCCAGTAGTATCTGGACAGGGACGAATCAGCCCCAGCATTTT. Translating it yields CASSIWTGTNQPQHF.

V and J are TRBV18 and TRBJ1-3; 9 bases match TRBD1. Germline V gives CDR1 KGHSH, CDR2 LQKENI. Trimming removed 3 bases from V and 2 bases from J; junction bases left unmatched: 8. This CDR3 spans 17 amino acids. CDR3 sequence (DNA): TGTGCCAGCTCACCCTCCGGGACAGGGCGGCCTGGAAACACCATATATTTT. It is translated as CASSPSGTGRPGNTIYF. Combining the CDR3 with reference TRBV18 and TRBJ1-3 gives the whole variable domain NAGVMQNPRHLVRRRGQEARLRCSPMKGHSHVYWYRQLPEEGLKFMVYLQKENIIDESGMPKERFSAEFPKEGPSILRIQQVVRGDSAAYFCASSPSGTGRPGNTIYFGEGSWLTVV.

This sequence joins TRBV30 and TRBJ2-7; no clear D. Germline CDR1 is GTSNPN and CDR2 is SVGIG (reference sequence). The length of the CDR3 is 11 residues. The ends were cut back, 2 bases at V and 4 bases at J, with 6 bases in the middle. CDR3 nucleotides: TGTGCCTGGAGTCCGGGTTACGAGCAGTACTTC. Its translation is CAWSPGYEQYF.

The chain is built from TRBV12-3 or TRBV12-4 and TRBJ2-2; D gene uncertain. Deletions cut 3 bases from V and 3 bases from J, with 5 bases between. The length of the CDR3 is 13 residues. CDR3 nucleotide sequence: TGTGCCAGCAGTTTCTGGGACACCGGGGAGCTGTTTTTT. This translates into CASSFWDTGELFF.

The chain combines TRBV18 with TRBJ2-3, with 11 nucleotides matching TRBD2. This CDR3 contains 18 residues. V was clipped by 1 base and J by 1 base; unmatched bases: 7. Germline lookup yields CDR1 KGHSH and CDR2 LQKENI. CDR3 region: CASSPLSMGLAGTDTQYF. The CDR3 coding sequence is TGTGCCAGCTCACCACTGTCTATGGGACTAGCGGGCACAGATACGCAGTATTTT.

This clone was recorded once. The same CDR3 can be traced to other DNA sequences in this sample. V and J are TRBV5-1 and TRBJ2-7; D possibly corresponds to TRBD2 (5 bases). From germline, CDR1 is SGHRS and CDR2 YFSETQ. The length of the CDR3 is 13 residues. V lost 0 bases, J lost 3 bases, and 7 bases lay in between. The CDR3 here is CASSLVRGYEQYF. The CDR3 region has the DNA TGCGCCAGCAGCTTGGTTCGGGGCTACGAGCAGTACTTC.

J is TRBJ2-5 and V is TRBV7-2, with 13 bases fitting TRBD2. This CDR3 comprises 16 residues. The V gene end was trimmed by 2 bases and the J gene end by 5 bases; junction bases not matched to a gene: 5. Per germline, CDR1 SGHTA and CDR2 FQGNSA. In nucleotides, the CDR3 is TGTGCCAGCAGCTTATACGGACTAGCGGGGGCGGAGACCCAGTACTTC. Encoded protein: CASSLYGLAGAETQYF.

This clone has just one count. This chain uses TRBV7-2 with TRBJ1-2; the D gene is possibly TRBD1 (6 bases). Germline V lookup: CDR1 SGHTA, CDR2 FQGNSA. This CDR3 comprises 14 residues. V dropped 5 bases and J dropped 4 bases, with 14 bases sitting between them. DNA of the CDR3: TGTGCCAGCAGCCTCCTCGGAGGGGGCTATGGCTACACCTTC. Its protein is CASSLLGGGYGYTF.

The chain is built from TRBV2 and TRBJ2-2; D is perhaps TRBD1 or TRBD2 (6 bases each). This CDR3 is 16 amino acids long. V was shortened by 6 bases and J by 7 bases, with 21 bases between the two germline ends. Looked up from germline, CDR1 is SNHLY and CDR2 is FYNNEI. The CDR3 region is CASRKRGRTEGGELFF. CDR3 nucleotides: TGTGCCAGCAGGAAAAGAGGGAGGACAGAGGGCGGGGAGCTGTTTTTT. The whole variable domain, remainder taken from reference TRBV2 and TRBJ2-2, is EPEVTQTPSHQVTQMGQEVILRCVPISNHLYFYWYRQILGQKVEFLVSFYNNEISEKSEIFDDQFSVERPDGSNFTLKIRSTKLEDSAMYFCASRKRGRTEGGELFFGEGSRLTVL.

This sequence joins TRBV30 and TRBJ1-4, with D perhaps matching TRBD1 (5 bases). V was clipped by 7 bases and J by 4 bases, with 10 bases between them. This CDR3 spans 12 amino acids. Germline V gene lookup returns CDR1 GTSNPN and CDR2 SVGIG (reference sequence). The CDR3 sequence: CASPGLNEKLFF. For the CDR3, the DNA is TGTGCCTCCCCGGGGCTTAATGAAAAACTGTTTTTT.

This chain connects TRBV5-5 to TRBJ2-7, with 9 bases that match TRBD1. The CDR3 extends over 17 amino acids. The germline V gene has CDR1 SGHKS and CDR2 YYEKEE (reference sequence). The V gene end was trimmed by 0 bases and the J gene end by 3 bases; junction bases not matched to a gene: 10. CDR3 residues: CASSLDGVGQGFYEQYF. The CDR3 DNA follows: TGTGCCAGCAGCTTGGACGGGGTGGGACAGGGATTCTACGAGCAGTACTTC.

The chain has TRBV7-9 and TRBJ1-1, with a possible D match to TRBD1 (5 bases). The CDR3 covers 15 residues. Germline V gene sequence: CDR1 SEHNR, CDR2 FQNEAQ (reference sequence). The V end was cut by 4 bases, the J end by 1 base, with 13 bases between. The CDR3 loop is CASSSRGRPNTEAFF. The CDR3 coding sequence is TGTGCCAGCAGCTCGAGGGGTCGTCCGAACACTGAAGCTTTCTTT.

CDR3 sequence reads: CASSVDDLYEQYF. CDR3 nucleotide sequence: TGTGCCAGCAGTGTGGACGACCTCTACGAGCAGTACTTC. The V gene is TRBV2, the J gene TRBJ2-7; D is unresolved. Trimming cost V 4 bases and J 3 bases, with 10 bases left between them. The V gene's germline CDR1 is SNHLY and CDR2 FYNNEI. CDR3 length: 13 amino acids.

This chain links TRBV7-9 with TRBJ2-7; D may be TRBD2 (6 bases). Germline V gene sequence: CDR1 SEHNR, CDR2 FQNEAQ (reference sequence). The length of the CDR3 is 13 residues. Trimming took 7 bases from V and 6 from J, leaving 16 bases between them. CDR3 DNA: TGTGCCAGCACCCTCAACGTGGGGGGCGAGCAGTACTTC. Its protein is CASTLNVGGEQYF.

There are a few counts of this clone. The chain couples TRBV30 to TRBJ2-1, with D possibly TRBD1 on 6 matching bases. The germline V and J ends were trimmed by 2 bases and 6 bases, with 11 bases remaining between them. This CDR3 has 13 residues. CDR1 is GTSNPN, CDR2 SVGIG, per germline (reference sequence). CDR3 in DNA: TGTGCCTGGAGTCATAACAGGGCCAATGAGCAGTTCTTC. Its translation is CAWSHNRANEQFF.

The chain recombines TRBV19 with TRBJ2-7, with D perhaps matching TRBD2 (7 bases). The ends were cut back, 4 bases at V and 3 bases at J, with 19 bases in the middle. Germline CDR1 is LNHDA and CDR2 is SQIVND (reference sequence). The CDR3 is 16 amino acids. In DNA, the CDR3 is TGTGCCAGTAGTACACGGCAACAGGGAGGGAACTACGAGCAGTACTTC. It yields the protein CASSTRQQGGNYEQYF.

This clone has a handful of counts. CDR3 protein: CASSVSASGGKEETQYF. Written as DNA, the CDR3 is TGTGCCAGCAGCGTATCTGCTAGCGGGGGGAAAGAAGAGACCCAGTACTTC. This chain links TRBV9 with TRBJ2-5; the match to TRBD2 covers 11 bases. Germline V gene data show CDR1 as SGDLS and CDR2 as YYNGEE. J was trimmed by 3 bases and V by 1 base; bases with no gene match: 8. CDR3 size: 17 residues.

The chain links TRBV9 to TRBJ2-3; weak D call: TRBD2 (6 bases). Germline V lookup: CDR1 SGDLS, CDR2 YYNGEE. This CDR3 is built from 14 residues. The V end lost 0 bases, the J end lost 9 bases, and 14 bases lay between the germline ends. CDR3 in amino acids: CASSVASPAGTQYF. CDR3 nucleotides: TGTGCCAGCAGCGTAGCATCACCCGCGGGAACGCAGTATTTT.

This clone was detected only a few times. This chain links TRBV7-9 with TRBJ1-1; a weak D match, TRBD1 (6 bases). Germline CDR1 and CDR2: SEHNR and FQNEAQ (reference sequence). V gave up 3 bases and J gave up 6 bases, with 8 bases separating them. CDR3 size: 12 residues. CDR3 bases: TGTGCCAGCAGCTTCAGGGGAGCTGAAGCTTTCTTT. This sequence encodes CASSFRGAEAFF.

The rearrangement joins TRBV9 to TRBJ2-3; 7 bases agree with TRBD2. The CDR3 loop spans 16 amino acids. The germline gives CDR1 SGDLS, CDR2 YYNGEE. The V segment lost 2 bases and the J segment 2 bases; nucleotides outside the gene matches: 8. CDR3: CASSVSSGAHTDTQYF. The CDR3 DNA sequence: TGTGCCAGCAGCGTTTCCAGCGGGGCGCACACAGATACGCAGTATTTT.